These 20 T cell receptor beta chains were sequenced from one sample in a study of blood T cell repertoires in COVID-19 (dated by TCRdb to between 2020 and 2021). Libraries came from the immunoSEQ multiplex PCR assay. Drawn from immuneACCESS, this table holds only the in-frame rearrangements with V and J called that TCRdb kept. Clones are partly lost; checked studies trace under half to an unresolved V gene and leave the rest unexplained. The sample table contains some 210,000 clones; only one count was recorded for 80% of them. The top ten clones comprise approximately 4.6% of the sample. The sample consisted of PBMCs or T cells enriched from blood (not recorded which). These receptors were obtained from a man aged 25-45 years with acute COVID-19.

This rearrangement joins TRBV5-5 to TRBJ2-1; the match to TRBD2 covers 8 bases. After removal of 3 bases from V and 9 bases from J, the junction contained 11 bases not matched to a gene. Germline CDR1 reads SGHKS; CDR2 reads YYEKEE (reference sequence). The CDR3 runs 15 residues. This chain's CDR3 is CASSSDLSGVFEQFF. Written as DNA, the CDR3 is TGTGCCAGCAGCTCCGACCTTAGCGGGGTGTTTGAGCAGTTCTTC.

The chain couples TRBV27 to TRBJ2-7, with TRBD2 matching 7 bases. Germline lookup yields CDR1 MNHEY and CDR2 SMNVEV (reference sequence). J lost 5 bases, V lost 5 bases, and 9 bases had no gene match. The CDR3 is 14 amino acids. The CDR3 bases are TGTGCCAGCAGTCCCCTATCAGCGGGAAACGAGCAGTACTTC. It codes for CASSPLSAGNEQYF.

This chain's CDR3 is CASSEQRGVNEQFF. CDR3 DNA: TGCGCCAGCAGTGAGCAGCGGGGGGTCAATGAGCAGTTCTTC. V usage is TRBV10-1 and J usage is TRBJ2-1; 9 nucleotides match TRBD2. V trimming: 2 bases; J trimming: 6 bases; junction bases outside the gene matches: 2. Per the germline V gene, CDR1 is WNHNN and CDR2 is SYGVQD (reference sequence). The CDR3 runs to 14 residues.

Here the CDR3 DNA reads TGTGCCAGTACCCCCGCGGACAGGGGGCGATTCAACACTGAAGCTTTCTTT. This encodes CASTPADRGRFNTEAFF. V gene TRBV19 combines with J gene TRBJ1-1; 11 positions agree with TRBD1. Germline V gene lookup returns CDR1 LNHDA and CDR2 SQIVND (reference sequence). The CDR3 is made up of 17 amino acids. With V trimmed by 7 bases and J by 2 bases, 12 bases remained unmatched.

V usage is TRBV2 and J usage is TRBJ1-4; 7 bases are shared with TRBD1. Per the germline V gene, CDR1 is SNHLY and CDR2 is FYNNEI. V trimming: 4 bases; J trimming: 0 bases; junction bases outside the gene matches: 8. The CDR3 has 17 amino acids. The CDR3 loop is CASSAHRGEATNEKLFF. The CDR3 DNA follows: TGTGCCAGCAGTGCCCACAGGGGTGAGGCAACTAATGAAAAACTGTTTTTT.

The rearrangement links TRBV13 to TRBJ2-3, with TRBD2 as a possible D gene (6 bases). V lost 1 base, J lost 4 bases, and 9 bases lay in between. The germline gives CDR1 PRHDT, CDR2 FYEKMQ (reference sequence). This CDR3 is 14 amino acids long. The CDR3 here is CASSLVADSDTQYF. CDR3 bases: TGTGCCAGCAGCTTAGTAGCGGATTCAGATACGCAGTATTTT.

The chain combines TRBV5-6 with TRBJ1-6, with 7 nucleotides matching TRBD1. V shed 1 base, J shed 10 bases, and the junction held 5 bases outside the gene matches. Looked up from germline, CDR1 is SGHDT and CDR2 is YYEEEE. There are 14 residues in the CDR3. The CDR3 region has the DNA TGTGCCAGCAGCTTGTTGAGGGGGCGATCACCCCTCCACTTT. Its translation: CASSLLRGRSPLHF.

The V gene is TRBV3-1 (or the pseudogene TRBV3-2), the J gene TRBJ2-1; 10 nucleotides line up with TRBD2. V lost 1 base, J lost 9 bases, and 6 bases stayed unmatched. Germline V CDR1 and CDR2: LGHDT, YNNKEL (reference sequence). The CDR3 loop spans 15 amino acids. The CDR3: CASSQGPSGGREQFF. The CDR3 DNA reads TGTGCCAGCAGCCAAGGGCCTAGCGGGGGCCGTGAGCAGTTCTTC.

The chain combines TRBV11-3 with TRBJ1-4; tentatively, D is TRBD1 (6 bases). The ends were cut back, 5 bases at V and 6 bases at J, with 19 bases in the middle. The length of the CDR3 is 16 residues. Germline assignment: CDR1 SGHNT and CDR2 YENEEA. The DNA of the CDR3 is TGTGCCAGCAGCCCACTTCGGCGGGGGCTTGATGAAAAACTGTTTTTT. It codes for CASSPLRRGLDEKLFF.

The rearrangement links TRBV5-1 to TRBJ2-5; TRBD1 agrees at 7 bases. CDR3 length: 13 residues. Germline V gives CDR1 SGHRS, CDR2 YFSETQ. V gave up 5 bases and J gave up 4 bases; unmatched junction bases: 5. CDR3 nucleotide sequence: TGCGCCAGCAGATTCTCAGGGGGAGAGACCCAGTACTTC. Translating gives CASRFSGGETQYF.

The sample holds a few counts of this clone. V is TRBV11-1 and J is TRBJ2-3; 9 bases fit TRBD1. Trimming removed 5 bases from V and 2 bases from J; junction bases left unmatched: 8. The CDR3 is 16 amino acids. Germline V gene sequence: CDR1 SGHAT, CDR2 FQDESV (reference sequence). CDR3 bases: TGTGCCAGCAGCAAAGGTGGGACAGGGAACACAGATACGCAGTATTTT. It codes for CASSKGGTGNTDTQYF.

This sequence joins TRBV6-5 and TRBJ2-6; tentatively, D is TRBD1 (5 bases). V lost 6 bases to trimming and J lost 10 bases, with 16 bases between them. Looked up from germline, CDR1 is MNHEY and CDR2 is SVGAGI. The CDR3 extends over 14 amino acids. The CDR3 here is CASSIIDSFNVLTF. The CDR3 coding sequence is TGTGCCAGCAGCATAATCGACAGTTTTAACGTCCTGACTTTC.

The chain couples TRBV9 to TRBJ2-2, with 8 bases lining up with TRBD1. Germline values: CDR1 SGDLS, CDR2 YYNGEE. There are 15 residues in the CDR3. Losses at the gene ends were 4 bases for V and 3 bases for J; bases not matched to a gene: 5. The CDR3 reads CASSLPDRDTGELFF. The CDR3 DNA is TGTGCCAGCAGCCTCCCGGACAGGGACACCGGGGAGCTGTTTTTT.

The chain combines TRBV18 with TRBJ1-5; TRBD1 agrees at 7 bases. In germline, CDR1 is KGHSH, CDR2 LQKENI. The V gene end was trimmed by 3 bases and the J gene end by 11 bases; junction bases not matched to a gene: 13. This CDR3 comprises 15 residues. The CDR3 DNA reads TGTGCCAGCTCACCCCTTCGGGACAGTGTTGGGTCCCAGCATTTT. Its protein is CASSPLRDSVGSQHF.

This rearrangement joins TRBV5-1 to TRBJ2-2; a weak D match, TRBD2 (5 bases). Trimming cost V 3 bases and J 6 bases, with 9 bases left between them. CDR3 length: 13 amino acids. Germline loops: CDR1 SGHRS, CDR2 YFSETQ. The CDR3 protein is CASSYEGAGELFF. The CDR3 DNA follows: TGCGCCAGCAGCTATGAGGGAGCCGGGGAGCTGTTTTTT.

V usage is TRBV11-3 and J usage is TRBJ2-4; 8 nucleotides line up with TRBD1. Per the germline V gene, CDR1 is SGHNT and CDR2 is YENEEA. This CDR3 region has 13 residues. The trim removed 8 bases at V and 8 bases at J, leaving 8 bases unmatched. In DNA, the CDR3 is TGTGCCAGCTCAGGGGGCCCCAAGTACATTCAGTACTTC. It encodes CASSGGPKYIQYF. The full variable domain, in which reference TRBV11-3 and TRBJ2-4 provide the parts outside the CDR3, is EAGVVQSPRYKIIEKKQPVAFWCNPISGHNTLYWYLQNLGQGPELLIRYENEEAVDDSQLPKDRFSAERLKGVDSTLKIQPAELGDSAVYLCASSGGPKYIQYFGAGTRLSVL.

The chain has TRBV18 and TRBJ1-1; 8 bases fit TRBD1. Per the germline V gene, CDR1 is KGHSH and CDR2 is LQKENI. The CDR3 covers 14 residues. V shed 3 bases, J shed 7 bases, and the junction held 7 bases outside the gene matches. For the CDR3, the DNA is TGTGCCAGCTCACCGCAGACACAGGGGGGTGAAGCTTTCTTT. This encodes CASSPQTQGGEAFF.

The chain joins TRBV5-6 to TRBJ2-1; 9 bases align to TRBD1. V trimming: 3 bases; J trimming: 4 bases; junction bases outside the gene matches: 11. This CDR3 is built from 17 residues. Germline loops: CDR1 SGHDT, CDR2 YYEEEE. CDR3 nucleotide sequence: TGTGCCAGCAGCTATACATTTCCGGGACAGGGTTACAATGAGCAGTTCTTC. Translated: CASSYTFPGQGYNEQFF.

V and J are TRBV24-1 and TRBJ1-1; D is uncertain. Trimming stripped 2 bases from V and 4 bases from J, with 4 bases between. Germline V gene sequence: CDR1 KGHDR, CDR2 SFDVKD. This CDR3 contains 12 residues. CDR3 in DNA: TGTGCCACCAGTGATTACGGCACTGAAGCTTTCTTT. Its translation: CATSDYGTEAFF.

The chain combines TRBV6-2 or TRBV6-3 with TRBJ2-2; 8 nucleotides align to TRBD1. CDR3 length: 14 amino acids. J was trimmed by 7 bases and V by 6 bases; bases with no gene match: 7. CDR1 and CDR2 (germline): MNHEY, SVGEGT. The CDR3 loop is CASSFDRGIGELFF. In DNA, the CDR3 is TGTGCCAGCAGCTTTGACAGGGGCATCGGGGAGCTGTTTTTT.